This T cell receptor beta chain was recorded in a study of blood T cell repertoires in COVID-19. Study as a whole: COVID-19 samples from acute and convalescent phases originated in the United States, Italy and Spain. PBMCs, B-cell-depleted T cells, or T cells were the source of the cDNA or gDNA that made up the material.

CDR1 and CDR2 from the germline V gene are LNHDA and SQIVND (reference sequence). V lost 3 bases, J lost 8 bases, and 4 bases stayed unmatched. This CDR3 contains 14 residues. Sequenced by immunoSEQ multiplex PCR; TCRdb stores in-frame clones only, minus some. Of approximately 480,000 clones listed, roughly 89% were seen once; the top ten hold roughly 1%. During active infection, Seattle patients enrolled and were then monitored through disease. The rearrangement uses TRBV19 and TRBJ1-4, with 9 bases fitting TRBD1. Sequencing was performed on peripheral blood. The receptor was isolated from a man in his late teens or twenties with COVID-19, enrolled during active disease. CDR3: CASSIRQGDEKLFF. CDR3 DNA sequence: TGTGCCAGTAGTATTAGACAGGGGGACGAAAAACTGTTTTTT.